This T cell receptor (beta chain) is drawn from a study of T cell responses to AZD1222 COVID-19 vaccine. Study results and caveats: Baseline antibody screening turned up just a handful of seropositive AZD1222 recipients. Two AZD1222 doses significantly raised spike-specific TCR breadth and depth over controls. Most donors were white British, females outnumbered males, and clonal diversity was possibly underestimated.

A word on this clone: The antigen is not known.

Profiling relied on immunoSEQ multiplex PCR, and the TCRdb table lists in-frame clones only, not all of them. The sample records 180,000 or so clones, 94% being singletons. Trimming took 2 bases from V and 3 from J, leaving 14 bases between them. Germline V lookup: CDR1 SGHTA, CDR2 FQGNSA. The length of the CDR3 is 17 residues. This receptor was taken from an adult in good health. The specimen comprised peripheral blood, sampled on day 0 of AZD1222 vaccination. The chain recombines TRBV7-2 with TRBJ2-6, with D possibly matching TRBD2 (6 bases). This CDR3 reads CASSLFGRGHGANVLTF. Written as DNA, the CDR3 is TGTGCCAGCAGCTTATTTGGGCGGGGTCATGGGGCCAACGTCCTGACTTTC.